This T cell receptor beta chain originates from a study of metastatic and nonmetastatic thyroid tumors (TCRdb year 2020). Regarding the complete study: Repertoires from peripheral blood and from tumor or nodule tissue samples of malignant and benign thyroid patients were compared. General study outcomes and caveats: TCR beta diversity was reported as significantly higher in malignant tumors than in benign nodules, in both blood and tumor samples.

This clone was seen only a few times. Its antigen remains unidentified. There are no base qualities to consult, and no much larger clone falls within one base. No treatment had been received by any patient before thyroid surgery. The study retrospectively analysed patient clinical samples collected from 2012 to 2018 using T-cell receptor beta sequencing. Sequences MNHEY (CDR1) and SVGEGT (CDR2) are obtained from the germline V gene. The CDR3 runs 12 residues from the cysteine to the phenylalanine. Just CDR3 DNA is preserved here, 36 bases in frame from base 1. V sheds 2 bases and J sheds 9 bases, leaving 8 bases between their ends. The receptor library was made with PCR. These reads were obtained on an Illumina HiSeq 4000. High-throughput sequencing was used to profile the TCR beta-chain CDR3 region of every patient. The published analysis was carried out like this. Drawing on CDR3 differences between clinicopathological groups, the researchers built a classifier meant to tell apart patients with distant-metastatic papillary thyroid cancer. Repertoire diversity was assessed with the Shannon index, and tumor-blood repertoire similarity with the Morisita-Horn index. Using fastp at Q25 and MiXCR, TCRdb reprocessed the public reads and kept productive beta chains. The V and J calls reflect TCRdb's pipeline rather than the authors' work. The table for this sample lists tens of thousands of clones; around 28% of them were counted only once. Clones ranked in the top ten supply 11% of the sample.

The specimen was blood. The sequence came from a male donor with papillary thyroid cancer or a benign thyroid nodule (not recorded which). Some clones in this sample may be carry-over from other donors' samples. The chain employs TRBV6-2 or TRBV6-3 and TRBJ2-1; there is no confident call for the D gene. The nucleotide sequence reads TGTGCCAGCAGTTACCCACGTCCTGAGCAGTTCTTC. This sequence encodes CASSYPRPEQFF.